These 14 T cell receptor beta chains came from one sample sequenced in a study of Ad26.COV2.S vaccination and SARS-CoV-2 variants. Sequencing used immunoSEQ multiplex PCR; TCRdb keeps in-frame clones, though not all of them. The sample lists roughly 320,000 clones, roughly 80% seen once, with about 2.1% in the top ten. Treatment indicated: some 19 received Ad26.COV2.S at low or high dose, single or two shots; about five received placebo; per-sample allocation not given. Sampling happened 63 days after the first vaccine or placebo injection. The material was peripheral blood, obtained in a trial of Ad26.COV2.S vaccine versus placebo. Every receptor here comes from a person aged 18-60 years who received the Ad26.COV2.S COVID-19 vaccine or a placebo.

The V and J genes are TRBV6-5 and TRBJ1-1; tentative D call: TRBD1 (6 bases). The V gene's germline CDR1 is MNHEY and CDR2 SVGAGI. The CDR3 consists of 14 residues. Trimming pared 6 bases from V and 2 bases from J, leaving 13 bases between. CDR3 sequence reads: CASRRGQPNTEAFF. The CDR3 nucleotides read TGTGCCAGCAGACGTGGACAGCCTAACACTGAAGCTTTCTTT.

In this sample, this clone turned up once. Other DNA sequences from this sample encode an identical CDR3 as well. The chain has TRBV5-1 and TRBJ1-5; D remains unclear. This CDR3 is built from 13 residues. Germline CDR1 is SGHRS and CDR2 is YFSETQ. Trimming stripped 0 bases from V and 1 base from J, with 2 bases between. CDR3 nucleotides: TGCGCCAGCAGCTTGGGAAGCAATCAGCCCCAGCATTTT. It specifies CASSLGSNQPQHF.

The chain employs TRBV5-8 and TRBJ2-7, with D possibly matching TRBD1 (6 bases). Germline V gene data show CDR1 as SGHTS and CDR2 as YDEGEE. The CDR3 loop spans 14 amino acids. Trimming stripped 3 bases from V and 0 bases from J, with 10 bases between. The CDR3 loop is CASSSPGHSYEQYF. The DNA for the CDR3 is TGTGCCAGCAGCTCCCCGGGACACTCCTACGAGCAGTACTTC.

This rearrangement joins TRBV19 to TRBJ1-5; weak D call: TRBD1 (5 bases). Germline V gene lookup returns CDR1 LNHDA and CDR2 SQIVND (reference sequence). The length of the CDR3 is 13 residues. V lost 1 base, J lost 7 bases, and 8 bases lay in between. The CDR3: CASSIGGRQPQHF. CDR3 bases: TGTGCCAGTAGTATAGGGGGGAGGCAGCCCCAGCATTTT.

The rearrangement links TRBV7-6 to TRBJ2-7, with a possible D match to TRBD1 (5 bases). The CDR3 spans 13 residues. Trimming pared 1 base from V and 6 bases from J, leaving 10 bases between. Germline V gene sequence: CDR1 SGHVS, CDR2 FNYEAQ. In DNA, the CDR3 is TGTGCCAGCAGCTTAGACCTTCAGGGCGAGCAGTACTTC. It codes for CASSLDLQGEQYF.

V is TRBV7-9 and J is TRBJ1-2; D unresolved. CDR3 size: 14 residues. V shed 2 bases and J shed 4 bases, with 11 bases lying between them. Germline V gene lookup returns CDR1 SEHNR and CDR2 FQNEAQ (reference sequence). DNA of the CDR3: TGTGCCAGCAGCTTACCCTCGACCGGCTATGGCTACACCTTC. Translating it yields CASSLPSTGYGYTF.

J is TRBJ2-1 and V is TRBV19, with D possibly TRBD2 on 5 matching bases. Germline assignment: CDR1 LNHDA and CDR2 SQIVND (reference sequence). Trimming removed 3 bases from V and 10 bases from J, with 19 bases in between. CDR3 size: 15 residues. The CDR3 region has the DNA TGTGCCAGTAGTATTTTGACCGGGAACAAGGAGGAGCAGTTCTTC. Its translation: CASSILTGNKEEQFF.

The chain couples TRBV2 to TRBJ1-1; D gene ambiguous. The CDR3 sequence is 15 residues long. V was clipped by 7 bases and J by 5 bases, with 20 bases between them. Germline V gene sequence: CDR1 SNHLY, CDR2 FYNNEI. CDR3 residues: CASTGGGVGGTEAFF. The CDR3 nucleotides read TGTGCCAGCACCGGAGGCGGGGTCGGAGGTACTGAAGCTTTCTTT.

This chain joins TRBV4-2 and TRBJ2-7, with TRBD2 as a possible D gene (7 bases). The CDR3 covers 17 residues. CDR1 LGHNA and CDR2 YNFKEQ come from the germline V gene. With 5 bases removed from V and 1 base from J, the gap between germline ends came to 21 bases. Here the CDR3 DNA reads TGTGCCAGCAGCGGGGGCGGGACGGCGGGGGAATCCTACGAGCAGTACTTC. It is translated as CASSGGGTAGESYEQYF.

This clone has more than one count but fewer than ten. Here the CDR3 reads CASSSGLPTDTQYF. As DNA, the CDR3 is TGTGCCAGCAGCTCCGGACTGCCCACAGATACGCAGTATTTT. This sequence joins TRBV7-3 and TRBJ2-3, with D perhaps TRBD2 (5 bases). Germline V gene data show CDR1 as SGHTA and CDR2 as FQGTGA. The ends were cut back, 4 bases at V and 2 bases at J, with 10 bases in the middle. The CDR3 covers 14 residues.

CDR3 DNA sequence: TGCGCCAGCACCCTGAAGTTGGCCCAGTACTTC. Residues: CASTLKLAQYF. This chain links TRBV5-1 with TRBJ2-5, with no clear D. Germline assignment: CDR1 SGHRS and CDR2 YFSETQ. V was trimmed by 6 bases and J by 9 bases, leaving 12 bases between them. The CDR3 runs 11 residues.

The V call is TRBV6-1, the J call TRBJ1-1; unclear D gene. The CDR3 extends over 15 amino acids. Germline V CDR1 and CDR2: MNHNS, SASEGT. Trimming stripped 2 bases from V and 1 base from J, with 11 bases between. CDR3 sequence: CASSELRPGNTEAFF. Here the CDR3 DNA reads TGTGCCAGCAGTGAACTTCGACCGGGGAACACTGAAGCTTTCTTT.

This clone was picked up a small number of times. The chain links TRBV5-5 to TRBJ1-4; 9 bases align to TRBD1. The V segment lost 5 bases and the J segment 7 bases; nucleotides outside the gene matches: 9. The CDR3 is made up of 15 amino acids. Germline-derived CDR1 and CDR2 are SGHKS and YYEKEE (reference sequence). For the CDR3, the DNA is TGTGCCAGCAGTCCCACAGGGGGCGGAGGTGAAAAACTGTTTTTT. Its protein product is CASSPTGGGGEKLFF. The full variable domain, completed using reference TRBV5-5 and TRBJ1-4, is DAGVTQSPTHLIKTRGQQVTLRCSPISGHKSVSWYQQVLGQGPQFIFQYYEKEERGRGNFPDRFSARQFPNYSSELNVNALLLGDSALYLCASSPTGGGGEKLFFGSGTQLSVL.

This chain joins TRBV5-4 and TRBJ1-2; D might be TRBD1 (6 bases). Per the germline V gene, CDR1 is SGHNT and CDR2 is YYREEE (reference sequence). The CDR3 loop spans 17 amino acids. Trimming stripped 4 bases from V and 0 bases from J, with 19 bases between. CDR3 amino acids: CASSPGQGPNTNYGYTF. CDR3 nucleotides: TGTGCCAGCAGCCCCGGGCAGGGGCCTAATACTAACTATGGCTACACCTTC.